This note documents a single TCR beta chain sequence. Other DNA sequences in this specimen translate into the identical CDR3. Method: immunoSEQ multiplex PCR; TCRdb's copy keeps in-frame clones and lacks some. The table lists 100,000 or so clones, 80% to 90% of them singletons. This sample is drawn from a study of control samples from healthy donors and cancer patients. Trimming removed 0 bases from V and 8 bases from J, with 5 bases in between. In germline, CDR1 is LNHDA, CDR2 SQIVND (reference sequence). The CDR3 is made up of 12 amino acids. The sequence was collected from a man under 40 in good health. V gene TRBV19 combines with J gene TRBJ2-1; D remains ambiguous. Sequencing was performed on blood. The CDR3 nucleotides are TGTGCCAGTAGTATAGATAGGGATGAGCAGTTCTTC. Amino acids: CASSIDRDEQFF.